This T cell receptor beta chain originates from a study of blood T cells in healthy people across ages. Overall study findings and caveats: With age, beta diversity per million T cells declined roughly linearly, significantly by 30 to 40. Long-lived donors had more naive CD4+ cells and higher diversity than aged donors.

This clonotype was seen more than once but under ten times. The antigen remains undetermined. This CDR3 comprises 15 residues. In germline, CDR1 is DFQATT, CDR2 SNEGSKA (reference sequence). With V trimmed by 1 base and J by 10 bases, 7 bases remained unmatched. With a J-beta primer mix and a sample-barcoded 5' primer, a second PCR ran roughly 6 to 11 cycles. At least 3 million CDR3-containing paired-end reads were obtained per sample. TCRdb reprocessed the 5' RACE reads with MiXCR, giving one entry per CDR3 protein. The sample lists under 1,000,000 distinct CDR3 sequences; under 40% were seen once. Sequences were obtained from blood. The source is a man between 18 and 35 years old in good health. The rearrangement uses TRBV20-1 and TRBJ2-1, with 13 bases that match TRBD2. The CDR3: CSARGTSGGASEQFF. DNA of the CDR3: TGCAGTGCTAGAGGTACTAGCGGGGGGGCCTCAGAGCAGTTCTTC.